These 32 T cell receptor beta chains originate from one sample sequenced in a study of shared T cell receptors in the human thymus. Data came from immunoSEQ multiplex PCR; TCRdb stores just in-frame clones and leaves some out. The data hold around 340,000 clones, with about 95% observed a single time. The sample consisted of thymocytes. These receptors were obtained from a human donor.

This clone has more than one count but fewer than ten. This chain connects TRBV7-9 to TRBJ2-1, with D possibly being TRBD2 (5 bases). V lost 6 bases and J 9 bases, leaving 21 bases between the germline ends. There are 15 residues in the CDR3. CDR1 and CDR2 from the germline V gene are SEHNR and FQNEAQ (reference sequence). In nucleotides, the CDR3 is TGTGCCAGCAGACTAGTCCCCTCGCCGGGTAGTGAGCAGTTCTTC. Translating it yields CASRLVPSPGSEQFF.

This clone came up once. The chain joins TRBV1 to TRBJ2-7; TRBD1, the table's D call, was not compared with the DNA. TRBV1 constitutes a pseudogene. The CDR3 sequence is 15 residues long. The CDR3 is CTSSQDPDRVYEQYF. In nucleotides, the CDR3 is TGCACCAGCAGCCAAGATCCGGACAGGGTCTACGAGCAGTACTTC.

V is TRBV2 and J is TRBJ1-2; D is ambiguous. Germline lookup yields CDR1 SNHLY and CDR2 FYNNEI. The V end lost 4 bases, the J end lost 1 base, and 10 bases lay between the germline ends. CDR3 length: 14 amino acids. The CDR3 sequence is CASSGVKRNYGYTF. Written as DNA, the CDR3 is TGTGCCAGCAGTGGGGTAAAGCGTAACTATGGCTACACCTTC.

The chain carries TRBV11-2 and TRBJ2-3, with 10 bases matching TRBD2. The ends lost 3 bases at V and 6 bases at J; junction bases unmatched: 12. The germline CDR1 and CDR2 sequences are SGHAT and FQNNGV. The CDR3 spans 17 residues. The CDR3 sequence: CASSLGLSGRQRDTQYF. The CDR3 coding sequence is TGTGCCAGCAGCTTGGGCCTTAGCGGGAGGCAGCGGGATACGCAGTATTTT.

This rearrangement joins TRBV28 to TRBJ2-3; D possibly matches TRBD1 or TRBD2 (5 bases each). The CDR3 is made up of 18 amino acids. Germline V CDR1 and CDR2: MDHEN, SYDVKM. Trimming removed 4 bases from V and 1 base from J, with 21 bases in between. The CDR3, as DNA: TGTGCCAGCAGTTCCGGGGCGGAACGGTGGGCTGGCACAGATACGCAGTATTTT. Its protein is CASSSGAERWAGTDTQYF.

This rearrangement joins TRBV7-2 to TRBJ1-2; D may be TRBD1 (6 bases). CDR3 length: 14 residues. The V end lost 4 bases, the J end lost 0 bases, and 9 bases lay between the germline ends. CDR1 SGHTA and CDR2 FQGNSA come from the germline V gene. This CDR3 is CASSSDSANYGYTF. The CDR3, as DNA: TGTGCCAGCAGCTCGGACAGTGCTAACTATGGCTACACCTTC.

The CDR3: CASSLEAEASGANVLTF. DNA of the CDR3: TGTGCCAGCAGTTTAGAAGCCGAAGCCTCTGGGGCCAACGTCCTGACTTTC. V usage is TRBV28 and J usage is TRBJ2-6; no reliable D call. Trimming cost V 2 bases and J 0 bases, with 11 bases left between them. CDR3 length: 17 residues. The V gene's germline CDR1 is MDHEN and CDR2 SYDVKM. Together with reference TRBV28 and TRBJ2-6, the CDR3 gives the full variable domain: DVKVTQSSRYLVKRTGEKVFLECVQDMDHENMFWYRQDPGLGLRLIYFSYDVKMKEKGDIPEGYSVSREKKERFSLILESASTNQTSMYLCASSLEAEASGANVLTFGAGSRLTVL.

The table lists this clone with a count of one. The chain has TRBV28 and TRBJ1-1; D is uncertain. Germline V gene sequence: CDR1 MDHEN, CDR2 SYDVKM. The CDR3 has 12 amino acids. Trimming stripped 5 bases from V and 1 base from J, with 5 bases between. The CDR3 sequence is CASSDRNTEAFF. In nucleotides, the CDR3 is TGTGCCAGCAGTGATAGGAACACTGAAGCTTTCTTT.

This clone has just one count. The chain is built from TRBV29-1 and TRBJ1-1; D might be TRBD1 (5 bases). There are 13 residues in the CDR3. Germline-derived CDR1 and CDR2 are SQVTM and ANQGSEA. Trimming left V 3 bases short and J 2 bases short, with 10 bases between. The CDR3 DNA reads TGCAGCGTTGAGTGGGGGAGTAACACTGAAGCTTTCTTT. This gives the protein CSVEWGSNTEAFF.

The gene calls are TRBV27 and TRBJ2-5; no clear D gene. The ends were cut back, 5 bases at V and 1 base at J, with 8 bases in the middle. The CDR3 runs 13 residues. Germline V gene data show CDR1 as MNHEY and CDR2 as SMNVEV (reference sequence). The CDR3 loop reads CASSTTPQETQYF. The CDR3 coding sequence is TGTGCCAGCAGTACTACCCCCCAAGAGACCCAGTACTTC.

The gene calls are TRBV5-1 and TRBJ1-2; D gene uncertain. Trimming took 0 bases from V and 4 from J, leaving 13 bases between them. Germline CDR1 reads SGHRS; CDR2 reads YFSETQ. The CDR3 loop spans 15 amino acids. The CDR3 bases are TGCGCCAGCAGCTTGGAAAGGCTAAATGGCTATGGCTACACCTTC. Encoded protein: CASSLERLNGYGYTF.

The V and J genes are TRBV9 and TRBJ2-3; TRBD2 matches at 9 bases. The CDR3 is made up of 17 amino acids. V was pared by 1 base and J by 2 bases, with 8 bases of the junction left unmatched. Per germline, CDR1 SGDLS and CDR2 YYNGEE. CDR3 nucleotide sequence: TGTGCCAGCAGCGTAAGGGGGCGGGAGGGAACCACAGATACGCAGTATTTT. This encodes CASSVRGREGTTDTQYF.

The V call is TRBV9, the J call TRBJ1-2, with a tentative D call TRBD1 (5 bases). V shed 2 bases and J shed 6 bases, with 20 bases lying between them. There are 16 residues in the CDR3. Germline-derived CDR1 and CDR2 are SGDLS and YYNGEE. As DNA, the CDR3 is TGTGCCAGCAGCGTCAAAAAACTGGGGCGCGTGGATGGCTACACCTTC. It specifies CASSVKKLGRVDGYTF.

The chain joins TRBV5-5 to TRBJ1-4; TRBD1 is a possible D gene (6 bases). This CDR3 is built from 14 residues. Germline assignment: CDR1 SGHKS and CDR2 YYEKEE (reference sequence). V lost 4 bases and J lost 4, with 11 bases in between. Written as DNA, the CDR3 is TGTGCCAGCAGCCTGGACAGCAATAATGAAAAACTGTTTTTT. Its translation: CASSLDSNNEKLFF.

The chain is built from TRBV29-1 and TRBJ2-7; D remains unclear. Germline loops: CDR1 SQVTM, CDR2 ANQGSEA. This CDR3 is built from 12 residues. V lost 6 bases and J 6 bases, leaving 15 bases between the germline ends. CDR3: CSVQIDKREQYF. CDR3 bases: TGCAGCGTACAAATCGATAAGCGCGAGCAGTACTTC.

The rearrangement links TRBV28 to TRBJ2-5; D gene uncertain. The CDR3 has 12 amino acids. Per germline, CDR1 MDHEN and CDR2 SYDVKM. The V end was cut by 0 bases, the J end by 5 bases, with 4 bases between. The CDR3 region is CASSLWKETQYF. The CDR3 DNA reads TGTGCCAGCAGTTTATGGAAGGAGACCCAGTACTTC.

The genes are TRBV7-9 and TRBJ1-3; 8 bases line up with TRBD1. This CDR3 region has 19 residues. CDR1 is SEHNR and CDR2 is FQNEAQ in the germline V gene (reference sequence). With V trimmed by 1 base and J by 0 bases, 11 bases remained unmatched. The CDR3 loop is CASSLGQGSKPLSGNTIYF. DNA for the CDR3: TGTGCCAGCAGCTTAGGACAGGGGTCTAAGCCCCTCTCTGGAAACACCATATATTTT.

This chain links TRBV15 with TRBJ2-3; 10 bases map to TRBD1. CDR1 is LNHNV and CDR2 is YYDKDF in the germline V gene (reference sequence). The V and J ends lost 5 bases and 6 bases, in that order; junction bases with no gene match: 14. This CDR3 contains 17 residues. The CDR3 sequence: CATSSTWDRGRWDTQYF. CDR3 nucleotides: TGTGCCACCAGCTCCACCTGGGACAGGGGACGTTGGGATACGCAGTATTTT.

This clone came up once. The chain links TRBV5-6 to TRBJ2-7, with D perhaps given as TRBD1 or TRBD2 (5 bases each). Trimming took 3 bases from V and 2 from J, leaving 18 bases between them. The CDR3 is made up of 16 amino acids. CDR1 is SGHDT and CDR2 is YYEEEE in the germline V gene. The CDR3 bases are TGTGCCAGCAGCTCAAAAACCGGGACCGAGACCTACGAGCAGTACTTC. This sequence encodes CASSSKTGTETYEQYF.

The chain recombines TRBV27 with TRBJ2-1; unclear D gene. The V end lost 8 bases, the J end lost 6 bases, and 14 bases lay between the germline ends. This CDR3 region has 13 residues. Germline V gene lookup returns CDR1 MNHEY and CDR2 SMNVEV (reference sequence). Here the CDR3 DNA reads TGTGCCAGCGGGCCCGGGCAGATCAATGAGCAGTTCTTC. The encoded protein is CASGPGQINEQFF.

This clone was seen only a few times. The chain couples TRBV5-1 to TRBJ1-3, with D uncertain. The CDR3 sequence is 14 residues long. Per germline, CDR1 SGHRS and CDR2 YFSETQ. Trimming took off 2 bases at V and 0 bases at J, with 6 bases between the two ends. CDR3 sequence: CASSFGNSGNTIYF. Here the CDR3 DNA reads TGCGCCAGCAGCTTCGGGAACTCTGGAAACACCATATATTTT.

This chain uses TRBV28 with TRBJ1-1; D gene uncertain. Trimming took 7 bases from V and 6 from J, leaving 27 bases between them. There are 17 residues in the CDR3. Germline V gene sequence: CDR1 MDHEN, CDR2 SYDVKM. This CDR3 reads CASTTFPAWKKPAEAFF. CDR3 sequence (DNA): TGTGCCAGCACTACTTTCCCCGCCTGGAAAAAGCCGGCTGAAGCTTTCTTT.

The gene calls are TRBV4-3 and TRBJ2-2, with D hard to call. The CDR3 length is 17 residues. Trimming left V 1 base short and J 5 bases short, with 17 bases between. The germline gives CDR1 LGHNA, CDR2 YSLEER. The chain's CDR3 is CASSQGVETSRTGELFF. CDR3 coding DNA: TGCGCCAGCAGCCAAGGCGTTGAGACTTCCAGGACCGGGGAGCTGTTTTTT.

The rearrangement joins TRBV28 to TRBJ1-2; tentatively, D is TRBD1 (5 bases). CDR3 size: 17 residues. V was shortened by 6 bases and J by 2 bases, with 22 bases between the two germline ends. Germline lookup yields CDR1 MDHEN and CDR2 SYDVKM. The CDR3 sequence is CASSYKFQGLLNYGYTF. The CDR3 DNA sequence: TGTGCCAGCAGCTACAAATTTCAGGGCCTATTAAACTATGGCTACACCTTC.

The chain combines TRBV6-1 with TRBJ2-7, with D perhaps TRBD2 (6 bases). The CDR3 is 13 residues long. Germline CDR1 MNHNS, CDR2 SASEGT. V lost 9 bases and J 7 bases, leaving 19 bases between the germline ends. CDR3 coding DNA: TGTGCCAGTCGCCGGGACTCTCTTGGTGAGCAGTACTTC. Amino acid sequence: CASRRDSLGEQYF.

This chain connects TRBV14 to TRBJ1-4; 7 bases are shared with TRBD1. This CDR3 has 17 amino acids. The germline gives CDR1 SGHDN, CDR2 FVKESK. V shed 0 bases and J 2 bases; nucleotides not matched to a gene: 6. CDR3 amino acids: CASSQDPQGVTNEKLFF. CDR3 in DNA: TGTGCCAGCAGCCAAGATCCTCAGGGGGTCACTAATGAAAAACTGTTTTTT.

The chain uses TRBV5-6 and TRBJ1-2; 8 bases fit TRBD1. The CDR3 contains 15 residues. J lost 1 base, V lost 4 bases, and 6 bases had no gene match. Germline loops: CDR1 SGHDT, CDR2 YYEEEE. This CDR3 is CASSRPGQDNYGYTF. The DNA of the CDR3 is TGTGCCAGCAGCCGGCCGGGACAGGATAACTATGGCTACACCTTC.

The chain combines TRBV13 with TRBJ2-3, with D perhaps matching TRBD1 (6 bases). The CDR3 is 14 amino acids. Trimming pared 6 bases from V and 5 bases from J, leaving 15 bases between. Germline assignment: CDR1 PRHDT and CDR2 FYEKMQ (reference sequence). The CDR3 region has the DNA TGTGCCAGCAGACAGGGTCTACAAAGAGATACGCAGTATTTT. Protein sequence: CASRQGLQRDTQYF.

The chain employs TRBV11-2 and TRBJ2-1, with TRBD2 identical over 7 bases. J lost 2 bases, V lost 5 bases, and 9 bases had no gene match. The CDR3 is 16 residues long. Germline lookup yields CDR1 SGHAT and CDR2 FQNNGV. The chain's CDR3 is CASSATLAGAYNEQFF. The CDR3 DNA follows: TGTGCCAGCAGCGCGACCCTGGCGGGAGCCTACAATGAGCAGTTCTTC.

This clone was seen only once. V gene TRBV11-2 combines with J gene TRBJ2-5; D is unresolved. Germline-derived CDR1 and CDR2 are SGHAT and FQNNGV. This CDR3 has 15 amino acids. The germline V and J ends were trimmed by 3 bases and 1 base, with 12 bases remaining between them. The CDR3 DNA follows: TGTGCCAGCAGCTTGCTTCTGGGTAGCCAAGAGACCCAGTACTTC. It yields the protein CASSLLLGSQETQYF.

V is TRBV6-5 and J is TRBJ1-2; 11 positions match TRBD1. This CDR3 region has 16 residues. Germline V gene lookup returns CDR1 MNHEY and CDR2 SVGAGI. Losses at the gene ends were 4 bases for V and 8 bases for J; bases not matched to a gene: 12. CDR3 DNA: TGTGCCAGCAGTTCTCCGGGACAGGGGGGAGATGAGGGCTACACCTTC. Encoded protein: CASSSPGQGGDEGYTF.

V is TRBV15 and J is TRBJ2-3, with 10 nucleotides matching TRBD2. The ends lost 3 bases at V and 2 bases at J; junction bases unmatched: 8. The CDR3 consists of 17 residues. Germline V gives CDR1 LNHNV, CDR2 YYDKDF (reference sequence). The CDR3: CATSSATSGDTTDTQYF. In nucleotides, the CDR3 is TGTGCCACCAGCAGCGCAACTAGCGGGGACACCACAGATACGCAGTATTTT.